Each of the 20 T cell receptor beta chains below was sequenced from the same sample in a study of cytomegalovirus exposure and HLA in healthy donors. The primer mix had 60 Vbeta and 13 Jbeta primers. Using immunoSEQ multiplex PCR, the repertoire was profiled, and TCRdb retains in-frame clones only, with some absent. The sample yields 100,000 to 120,000 clones, around 84% seen once. Sequencing was carried out using PBMCs. The receptors were gathered from a woman aged 25 to 39 in good health and CMV-seronegative.

V and J are TRBV28 and TRBJ2-3, with 12 nucleotides matching TRBD2. The CDR3 sequence is 12 residues long. Germline lookup yields CDR1 MDHEN and CDR2 SYDVKM. J gave up 14 bases and V 6 bases, and 6 bases lay outside the gene matches. The DNA of the CDR3 is TGTGCCAGCAGCTCCGCGGGACTAGCGGGGTATTTT. Translated: CASSSAGLAGYF.

This clone was found a few times. V and J are TRBV5-1 and TRBJ2-5, with 7 bases lining up with TRBD1. The J segment lost 4 bases and the V segment lost 4 bases, leaving 7 bases of the junction unmatched. Germline CDR1 SGHRS, CDR2 YFSETQ. The CDR3 consists of 14 residues. In nucleotides, the CDR3 is TGCGCCAGCAGCCCCCGGGACAGCTCAGAGACCCAGTACTTC. Its protein is CASSPRDSSETQYF.

The chain uses TRBV28 and TRBJ2-7; weak D call: TRBD1 (6 bases). The CDR3 is made up of 12 amino acids. V was clipped by 10 bases and J by 2 bases, with 12 bases between them. CDR1 MDHEN and CDR2 SYDVKM come from the germline V gene. In nucleotides, the CDR3 is TGTGCCACAGAACAGGGAACCTACGAGCAGTACTTC. It translates to CATEQGTYEQYF.

The rearrangement joins TRBV7-6 to TRBJ2-2, with a weak D call TRBD1 (5 bases). The CDR3 sequence is 12 residues long. CDR1 and CDR2 from the germline V gene are SGHVS and FNYEAQ. Trimming took 3 bases from V and 8 from J, leaving 7 bases between them. The CDR3 region is CASSFPGGELFF. CDR3 nucleotide sequence: TGTGCCAGCAGCTTTCCAGGGGGGGAGCTGTTTTTT.

J is TRBJ2-7 and V is TRBV7-9, with D hard to call. V was trimmed by 7 bases and J by 2 bases, leaving 12 bases between them. CDR1 and CDR2 from the germline V gene are SEHNR and FQNEAQ (reference sequence). This CDR3 region has 13 residues. CDR3 nucleotide sequence: TGTGCCAGCACCGCCGCAGGTCCCTACGAGCAGTACTTC. Amino acids: CASTAAGPYEQYF.

This clone was recorded only once. The chain has TRBV30 and TRBJ2-2, with 12 bases fitting TRBD2. This CDR3 region has 16 residues. With 4 bases clipped from V and 1 base from J, the junction kept 4 bases outside the gene matches. From germline, CDR1 is GTSNPN and CDR2 SVGIG (reference sequence). The CDR3 is CAWTGLAGLNTGELFF. The CDR3 bases are TGTGCCTGGACTGGACTAGCGGGGTTGAACACCGGGGAGCTGTTTTTT.

This clone was recorded a few times. The J gene is TRBJ1-4, the V gene TRBV5-4; D call uncertain. This CDR3 spans 13 amino acids. Germline V gives CDR1 SGHNT, CDR2 YYREEE (reference sequence). The V end lost 0 bases, the J end lost 3 bases, and 3 bases lay between the germline ends. For the CDR3, the DNA is TGTGCCAGCAGCTTGGGGCCTAATGAAAAACTGTTTTTT. It yields the protein CASSLGPNEKLFF.

The chain is built from TRBV7-9 and TRBJ2-5; a weak D match, TRBD1 (5 bases). Germline loops: CDR1 SEHNR, CDR2 FQNEAQ (reference sequence). The CDR3 length is 14 residues. The V and J ends lost 10 bases and 4 bases respectively, with 19 bases between them. The CDR3 DNA reads as TGTGCCACCCAGCGTGGGCAGGGAATAGAGACCCAGTACTTC. It codes for CATQRGQGIETQYF. The full variable domain, rest sourced from reference TRBV7-9 and TRBJ2-5, is DTGVSQNPRHKITKRGQNVTFRCDPISEHNRLYWYRQTLGQGPEFLTYFQNEAQLEKSRLLSDRFSAERPKGSFSTLEIQRTEQGDSAMYLCATQRGQGIETQYFGPGTRLLVL.

The chain has TRBV19 and TRBJ2-7; D call uncertain. Trimming cost V 3 bases and J 6 bases, with 12 bases left between them. Germline V gene lookup returns CDR1 LNHDA and CDR2 SQIVND (reference sequence). This CDR3 has 13 residues. Written as DNA, the CDR3 is TGTGCCAGTAGTATTACAGATTTCTCCGAGCAGTACTTC. Amino acids: CASSITDFSEQYF.

This clone was found a few times. The chain has TRBV4-3 and TRBJ2-2; 8 bases match TRBD1. Germline V gene lookup returns CDR1 LGHNA and CDR2 YSLEER. The CDR3 spans 13 residues. J lost 5 bases, V lost 4 bases, and 0 bases had no gene match. CDR3 DNA sequence: TGCGCCAGCAGCCGGACAGGGACCGGGGAGCTGTTTTTT. It encodes CASSRTGTGELFF.

This clone was picked up a small number of times. The V call is TRBV29-1, the J call TRBJ2-3; 14 nucleotides agree with TRBD2. The CDR3 has 15 amino acids. Unmatched junction bases numbered 5, after V lost 7 bases and J lost 2 bases. Germline CDR1 and CDR2: SQVTM and ANQGSEA. The CDR3 sequence: CSAPTSGGATDTQYF. For the CDR3, the DNA is TGCAGCGCCCCGACTAGCGGGGGGGCCACAGATACGCAGTATTTT.

This clone was found once. The identical CDR3 is also encoded by other nucleotide sequences in the sample. The chain links TRBV6-5 to TRBJ2-1, with 11 positions matching TRBD2. V lost 0 bases to trimming and J lost 3 bases; unmatched junction nucleotides: 1. Germline CDR1 and CDR2: MNHEY and SVGAGI. CDR3 size: 16 residues. CDR3 DNA sequence: TGTGCCAGCAGTTACTCAGGGACTAGCGGCTACAATGAGCAGTTCTTC. Its protein product is CASSYSGTSGYNEQFF.

This clone occurred a few times. The V call is TRBV11-2, the J call TRBJ1-6; 9 bases are a match to TRBD1. The CDR3 sequence is 16 residues long. Trimming at V came to 2 bases and at J to 5 bases, leaving 4 bases not matched to a gene. The germline V gene encodes CDR1 SGHAT and CDR2 FQNNGV. For the CDR3, the DNA is TGTGCCAGCAGCTTATTCAGGGACAGGGATAATTCACCCCTCCACTTT. This encodes CASSLFRDRDNSPLHF.

The rearrangement uses TRBV19 and TRBJ2-1, with 9 bases fitting TRBD1. The CDR3 has 14 amino acids. V trimming: 10 bases; J trimming: 9 bases; junction bases outside the gene matches: 13. Germline CDR1 and CDR2: LNHDA and SQIVND (reference sequence). CDR3 sequence reads: CAISPQGAFSEQFF. CDR3 DNA sequence: TGTGCCATTTCGCCACAGGGGGCGTTTAGTGAGCAGTTCTTC.

The chain carries TRBV28 and TRBJ2-2; D is unclear. Germline CDR1 MDHEN, CDR2 SYDVKM. With 4 bases removed from V and 8 bases from J, the gap between germline ends came to 5 bases. The CDR3 spans 11 residues. The CDR3 bases are TGTGCCAGCAGTTCATTTGGGGAGCTGTTTTTT. Its protein product is CASSSFGELFF.

The chain joins TRBV5-1 to TRBJ2-7; D is possibly TRBD2 (5 bases). V was clipped by 3 bases and J by 0 bases, with 10 bases between them. CDR1 and CDR2 (germline): SGHRS, YFSETQ. This CDR3 is built from 14 residues. The CDR3 here is CASSSLAGSYEQYF. Here the CDR3 DNA reads TGCGCCAGCAGCTCGTTGGCGGGCTCCTACGAGCAGTACTTC. The full variable domain, its missing parts supplied by reference TRBV5-1 and TRBJ2-7, is KAGVTQTPRYLIKTRGQQVTLSCSPISGHRSVSWYQQTPGQGLQFLFEYFSETQRNKGNFPGRFSGRQFSNSRSEMNVSTLELGDSALYLCASSSLAGSYEQYFGPGTRLTVT.

The V and J genes are TRBV21-1 and TRBJ1-2. TRBV21-1 is a pseudogene. The CDR3 sequence is 11 residues long. CDR3 region: CASSLGYGYTF. In nucleotides, the CDR3 is TGTGCCAGCAGCCTAGGATATGGCTACACCTTC.

The rearrangement links TRBV30 to TRBJ2-2; possibly TRBD2 for D (6 bases). The germline gives CDR1 GTSNPN, CDR2 SVGIG (reference sequence). V was clipped by 4 bases and J by 1 base, with 7 bases between them. This CDR3 contains 13 residues. The CDR3 DNA is TGTGCCTGGACGGGGGTGAACACCGGGGAGCTGTTTTTT. Translation: CAWTGVNTGELFF.

The V gene is TRBV2, the J gene TRBJ2-7, with a possible D match to TRBD2 (5 bases). Trimming left V 2 bases short and J 6 bases short, with 17 bases between. The CDR3 covers 15 residues. Germline-derived CDR1 and CDR2 are SNHLY and FYNNEI. The DNA of the CDR3 is TGTGCCAGCAGTGAAACCCACGGACTTTCTTCCGAGCAGTACTTC. Amino acid sequence: CASSETHGLSSEQYF.

This clone was picked up one time. In DNA, the CDR3 is TGTGCCAGCAGTGACCCGACAGATAGCAATCAGCCCCAGCATTTT. Translated, it gives CASSDPTDSNQPQHF. This chain connects TRBV25-1 to TRBJ1-5; D is possibly TRBD1 (5 bases). This CDR3 has 15 residues. V was pared by 3 bases and J by 0 bases, with 9 bases between. Germline values: CDR1 MGHDK, CDR2 SYGVNS.